This TCR beta chain was observed in a study of blood T cell repertoires in COVID-19 (dated by TCRdb to the early 2020s). Some background on the complete study: Samples covering the acute and convalescent phases of COVID-19 were provided by collaborators in the United States, Italy and Spain. The repertoires were released in a freely available public database meant as a resource for research on the immune response to SARS-CoV-2. A de-identified subject ID, COVID-19 status, age in years and sex were almost always included in the sample metadata. Where available, HLA class I and class II types were obtained from metadata supplied by the sample provider rather than from assay-based typing. The prospective study material was composed of cDNA or gDNA derived from T cells, B-cell-depleted T cells, or PBMCs. Samples came from the ongoing ImmuneRACE study (first 160 participants) plus 1,254 subjects from 6 global collaborators. Deeply sampled blood TCRbeta repertoires from subjects exposed to, actively infected with, or recovered from COVID-19 were included in the dataset. Overall results and qualifications from the work: The quantity of clinical and demographic metadata differed by source and by participant and was supplied without curation.

Germline trimming amounts to 4 bases on V and 6 bases on J, with 14 as the count of junction bases outside the gene matches. Taken from cysteine to phenylalanine, the CDR3 has 18 residues. Just the 54-base CDR3 DNA is kept, in frame starting at base 1. Per the germline V gene, SGHAT is the CDR1 and FQNNGV is the CDR2. Whole blood was collected in K2EDTA tubes by collaborating institutions according to the institutions' own protocols. For TCRbeta analysis, collaborators shipped samples in one of three forms: frozen whole blood, isolated PBMCs, or DNA extracted from either of those sample types. TCRbeta CDR3 regions were amplified from genomic DNA using the immunoSEQ Assay, a bias-controlled multiplex PCR. As for how the authors treated the data: Within the assay, amplification of reference gene primers was used to estimate how many nucleated cells each sample contained. Sequence reads were collapsed and filtered to measure the absolute abundance of every unique TCRbeta CDR3 rearrangement. For each sample, productive Simpson clonality was calculated as the square root of Simpson's diversity index across productive rearrangements. This is the immuneACCESS table as TCRdb keeps it, with only in-frame sequences that have V and J called. A part of the clones is gone; compared with another copy, unresolved V genes explain less than half, and the rest is unexplained. That table gives V, J and clone size, and the DNA gave D and trimming. Within this sample are around 53,000 clones, with about 76% of them counted one time only. The ten largest account for about 40% of the sample.

Concerning this clone: This clone's antigen is unknown. One base away there is no much larger clone; base qualities are not given.

This TCR derives from a man between 70 and 80 years old with active or convalescent COVID-19. The sample consisted of peripheral blood. The chain is encoded by TRBV11-2 joined to TRBJ2-1, and 11 bases in between align with TRBD2. The sequenced DNA is TGTGCCAGCAGCTCCCAACAATGGTTAGCGGGGGGGCCCAATGAGCAGTTCTTC. This is translated as CASSSQQWLAGGPNEQFF.